A single sample gave rise to the 18 T cell receptor beta chains below, sequenced in a study of cytomegalovirus exposure and HLA in healthy donors (dated 2017 in TCRdb). Libraries came from the immunoSEQ multiplex PCR assay. A mixture of 60 forward primers for TCR Vbeta segments and 13 reverse primers for TCR Jbeta segments was used in the multiplex PCR. In its TCRdb copy, this immuneACCESS table keeps in-frame sequences only and misses some clones. Where compared with another copy, unresolved V genes explain less than half of these, and the others have no known cause. For this sample there are about 160,000 clones; about three quarters appear just once. Jointly, the top ten make up about 1% of the sample. Input material: PBMCs. The receptors derive from a woman between 50 and 59 years old in good health and CMV-seropositive.

The rearrangement joins TRBV2 to TRBJ2-2; TRBD2 matches at 7 bases. The germline V gene has CDR1 SNHLY and CDR2 FYNNEI. The ends lost 8 bases at V and 3 bases at J; junction bases unmatched: 9. This CDR3 region has 15 residues. The CDR3 sequence is CASSNGLADTGELFF. The CDR3 nucleotides read TGTGCCAGCTCTAACGGGCTAGCGGACACCGGGGAGCTGTTTTTT.

This CDR3 is CASSGRDRGHNEQFF. In nucleotides, the CDR3 is TGTGCCAGCAGCGGCCGGGACAGGGGACACAATGAGCAGTTCTTC. The chain carries TRBV9 and TRBJ2-1, with TRBD1 matching over 10 bases. Per the germline V gene, CDR1 is SGDLS and CDR2 is YYNGEE. The ends lost 3 bases at V and 5 bases at J; junction bases unmatched: 5. This CDR3 has 15 residues.

The sample holds a few counts of this clone. The chain couples TRBV7-9 to TRBJ2-1; D uncertain. Trimming pared 2 bases from V and 1 base from J, leaving 15 bases between. The length of the CDR3 is 17 residues. Germline assignment: CDR1 SEHNR and CDR2 FQNEAQ (reference sequence). This chain's CDR3 is CASSLSLFRLSYNEQFF. The CDR3 bases are TGTGCCAGCAGCTTATCCCTTTTCCGACTGTCCTACAATGAGCAGTTCTTC.

The chain employs TRBV9 and TRBJ1-1; D gene unclear. There are 12 residues in the CDR3. CDR1 is SGDLS, CDR2 YYNGEE, per germline. Trimming removed 6 bases from V and 3 bases from J, with 9 bases in between. The CDR3 coding sequence is TGTGCCAGCACCTCTTCGGACACTGAAGCTTTCTTT. This codes for CASTSSDTEAFF.

The table lists this clone with a count of one. The chain has TRBV18 and TRBJ1-5; D is possibly TRBD1 (6 bases). There are 14 residues in the CDR3. The V and J ends lost 1 base and 6 bases respectively, with 10 bases between them. CDR1 is KGHSH, CDR2 LQKENI, per germline. The CDR3 DNA follows: TGTGCCAGCTCACCACTAGACAGGTCTCAGCCCCAGCATTTT. Residues: CASSPLDRSQPQHF.

This chain joins TRBV5-1 and TRBJ2-2; D gene uncertain. The germline CDR1 and CDR2 sequences are SGHRS and YFSETQ. Trimming took off 0 bases at V and 5 bases at J, with 5 bases between the two ends. CDR3 length equals 13 residues. CDR3 protein: CASSLVGTGELFF. DNA for the CDR3: TGCGCCAGCAGCTTGGTCGGTACCGGGGAGCTGTTTTTT. Supplemented by reference TRBV5-1 and TRBJ2-2, the full variable domain reads KAGVTQTPRYLIKTRGQQVTLSCSPISGHRSVSWYQQTPGQGLQFLFEYFSETQRNKGNFPGRFSGRQFSNSRSEMNVSTLELGDSALYLCASSLVGTGELFFGEGSRLTVL.

The rearrangement uses TRBV5-4 and TRBJ2-5; 12 bases fit TRBD2. The CDR3 is made up of 15 amino acids. Germline CDR1 SGHNT, CDR2 YYREEE (reference sequence). J was trimmed by 5 bases and V by 2 bases; bases with no gene match: 4. In DNA, the CDR3 is TGTGCCAGCAGCTTATCTAGCGGGGGGGCCGAGACCCAGTACTTC. This sequence encodes CASSLSSGGAETQYF.

V is TRBV18 and J is TRBJ2-2; 8 nucleotides line up with TRBD2. CDR1 and CDR2 from the germline V gene are KGHSH and LQKENI. Unmatched junction bases numbered 2, after V lost 4 bases and J lost 1 base. The CDR3 length is 15 residues. CDR3: CASSLSGGNTGELFF. The CDR3 nucleotides read TGTGCCAGCTCACTCAGCGGGGGGAACACCGGGGAGCTGTTTTTT.

V usage is TRBV12-5 and J usage is TRBJ1-5; perhaps TRBD1 as D (5 bases). V lost 4 bases and J lost 1, with 11 bases in between. Germline assignment: CDR1 LGHNT and CDR2 FRNRAP. This CDR3 comprises 15 residues. The DNA of the CDR3 is TGTGCTAGTGGTTCGACAGAACTAAGCAATCAGCCCCAGCATTTT. This translates into CASGSTELSNQPQHF.

This clone occurred a few times. V usage is TRBV4-1 and J usage is TRBJ2-2; TRBD2 matches 14 bases. Trimming cost V 1 base and J 5 bases; bases outside gene matches: 6. The germline gives CDR1 MGHRA, CDR2 YSYEKL. The CDR3 consists of 18 residues. The CDR3 sequence: CASSQGGLAGVGTGELFF. For the CDR3, the DNA is TGCGCCAGCAGCCAAGGGGGACTAGCGGGAGTCGGAACCGGGGAGCTGTTTTTT.

The chain employs TRBV19 and TRBJ2-7, with 9 bases identical to TRBD1. This CDR3 is 19 amino acids long. V dropped 6 bases and J dropped 2; count of bases not matched to a gene: 20. Germline V gene sequence: CDR1 LNHDA, CDR2 SQIVND (reference sequence). For the CDR3, the DNA is TGTGCCAGTAGCACTTGGCCGACCTGGGACAGGGTGGGGACCTACGAGCAGTACTTC. Translation: CASSTWPTWDRVGTYEQYF.

The V and J genes are TRBV6-1 and TRBJ2-7; TRBD1 matches 10 bases. Losses at the gene ends were 7 bases for V and 5 bases for J; bases not matched to a gene: 8. This CDR3 is built from 14 residues. Germline V gene data show CDR1 as MNHNS and CDR2 as SASEGT. CDR3 protein: CASMWTGGSHEQYF. CDR3 nucleotide sequence: TGTGCCAGCATGTGGACAGGGGGTTCCCACGAGCAGTACTTC.

The chain recombines TRBV15 with TRBJ1-3, with TRBD1 matching over 8 bases. The germline V gene has CDR1 LNHNV and CDR2 YYDKDF (reference sequence). V lost 3 bases, J lost 0 bases, and 4 bases stayed unmatched. There are 16 residues in the CDR3. The CDR3 DNA reads TGTGCCACCAGCAGGGGAGGACAGGGCTCTGGAAACACCATATATTTT. Translation gives CATSRGGQGSGNTIYF. Full variable domain (outside the CDR3, taken from reference TRBV15 and TRBJ1-3): DAMVIQNPRYQVTQFGKPVTLSCSQTLNHNVMYWYQQKSSQAPKLLFHYYDKDFNNEADTPDNFQSRRPNTSFCFLDIRSPGLGDTAMYLCATSRGGQGSGNTIYFGEGSWLTVV.

The chain recombines TRBV6-5 with TRBJ2-7, with D maybe TRBD1 (6 bases). The CDR3 has 15 residues. Trimming pared 2 bases from V and 7 bases from J, leaving 18 bases between. The germline V gene encodes CDR1 MNHEY and CDR2 SVGAGI. CDR3 bases: TGTGCCAGCAGTTACGAACCTCAGGGGCGGTCGGAGCAGTACTTC. The encoded protein is CASSYEPQGRSEQYF.

The chain employs TRBV2 and TRBJ2-1; 7 bases match TRBD2. Looked up from germline, CDR1 is SNHLY and CDR2 is FYNNEI. V was pared by 6 bases and J by 5 bases, with 7 bases of the junction left unmatched. The CDR3 is 14 residues long. The CDR3 is CASSETSRDNEQFF. The CDR3 region has the DNA TGTGCCAGCAGCGAGACTAGCCGTGACAATGAGCAGTTCTTC.

This sequence joins TRBV7-8 and TRBJ1-1, with 7 nucleotides matching TRBD1. The V and J ends lost 6 bases and 4 bases, in that order; junction bases with no gene match: 14. The CDR3 extends over 16 amino acids. Germline CDR1 SGHVS, CDR2 FQNEAQ. The CDR3 nucleotides are TGTGCCAGCAGACGGGAACCGGACAGGAGGGGCACTGAAGCTTTCTTT. Protein product: CASRREPDRRGTEAFF. The full variable domain, rest sourced from reference TRBV7-8 and TRBJ1-1, is GAGVSQSPRYKVAKRGQDVALRCDPISGHVSLFWYQQALGQGPEFLTYFQNEAQLDKSGLPSDRFFAERPEGSVSTLKIQRTQQEDSAVYLCASRREPDRRGTEAFFGQGTRLTVV.

The V and J genes are TRBV30 and TRBJ1-3, with a weak D call TRBD1 (5 bases). The CDR3 has 15 residues. V dropped 0 bases and J dropped 0 bases, with 9 bases sitting between them. Germline loops: CDR1 GTSNPN, CDR2 SVGIG (reference sequence). CDR3 bases: TGTGCCTGGAGTGTAAGCAGGGCCTCTGGAAACACCATATATTTT. Translated: CAWSVSRASGNTIYF.

The chain carries TRBV2 and TRBJ1-1; 8 bases align to TRBD1. Germline V gives CDR1 SNHLY, CDR2 FYNNEI. After removal of 6 bases from V and 4 bases from J, the junction contained 10 bases not matched to a gene. The CDR3 is made up of 15 amino acids. The CDR3 nucleotides read TGTGCCAGCAGCCGACAGGGGCCCTGGGGCACTGAAGCTTTCTTT. Its protein is CASSRQGPWGTEAFF. Full variable domain (missing parts from reference TRBV2 and TRBJ1-1): EPEVTQTPSHQVTQMGQEVILRCVPISNHLYFYWYRQILGQKVEFLVSFYNNEISEKSEIFDDQFSVERPDGSNFTLKIRSTKLEDSAMYFCASSRQGPWGTEAFFGQGTRLTVV.